The clone carrying this T cell receptor beta chain has a count of ten or more. Its specificity is not known. This entry comes from a study of CD8 T cells in ankylosing spondylitis. TCR beta libraries were made by quantitative 5'-RACE with molecular barcodes. MiXCR, applied by TCRdb to the 5' RACE reads, yields one record per CDR3 protein. The table has some 220,000 distinct CDR3 sequences, 5.5% to 7.5% seen once. Losses at the gene ends were 4 bases for V and 0 bases for J; bases not matched to a gene: 3. The CDR3 covers 14 residues. Per the germline V gene, CDR1 is MNHEY and CDR2 is SVGAGI. Points from the study as a whole: A TCR beta motif of roughly eight highly homologous variants appeared characteristic of ankylosing spondylitis blood.

Input material: blood, either unsorted or a sorted T cell fraction (not recorded which). The chain couples TRBV6-5 to TRBJ2-7, with 7 bases identical to TRBD2. The clonotype was recovered from a male donor with ankylosing spondylitis. CDR3 nucleotide sequence: TGTGCCAGCAGTTTAGGGAGGGTCTCCTACGAGCAGTACTTC. Translation gives CASSLGRVSYEQYF.